These 25 T cell receptor beta chains were sequenced from one sample in a study of long-term antiretroviral therapy in people with HIV. A v3.0 immunoSEQ assay was performed at survey level. Method: immunoSEQ multiplex PCR; TCRdb's copy keeps in-frame clones and lacks some. The profile shows 15,000 to 20,000 clones, around 79% of them singletons. The sample here was unsorted PBMCs, taken at the start of antiretroviral therapy, before treatment. Every receptor here comes from a man aged 18-30 years with HIV.

The chain recombines TRBV2 with TRBJ2-5, with 10 bases that match TRBD2. Per germline, CDR1 SNHLY and CDR2 FYNNEI. Trimming took 6 bases from V and 4 from J; bases not matched to a gene: 8. This CDR3 spans 15 amino acids. This CDR3 is CASRTGLAERETQYF. The CDR3 region has the DNA TGTGCCAGCAGAACAGGACTAGCGGAGAGAGAGACCCAGTACTTC.

The V call is TRBV27, the J call TRBJ2-1, with 11 bases identical to TRBD2. The CDR3 is 16 amino acids. J lost 7 bases, V lost 6 bases, and 11 bases had no gene match. Germline values: CDR1 MNHEY, CDR2 SMNVEV (reference sequence). CDR3 region: CASRPELAGVSNEQFF. In DNA, the CDR3 is TGTGCCAGCAGACCCGAACTAGCGGGAGTATCGAATGAGCAGTTCTTC.

The V call is TRBV5-4, the J call TRBJ2-3; 9 nucleotides agree with TRBD1. CDR1 and CDR2 (germline): SGHNT, YYREEE (reference sequence). The V segment lost 4 bases and the J segment 2 bases; nucleotides outside the gene matches: 8. The CDR3 runs to 16 residues. DNA for the CDR3: TGTGCCAGCAGCCCAACCGGACAGGGGTACACAGATACGCAGTATTTT. This translates into CASSPTGQGYTDTQYF.

The chain employs TRBV5-5 and TRBJ1-5; tentative D call: TRBD1 (5 bases). Between the trimmed V and J ends, which lost 3 bases and 1 base, there was a span of 14 bases. This CDR3 comprises 16 residues. Germline lookup yields CDR1 SGHKS and CDR2 YYEKEE (reference sequence). Here the CDR3 reads CASSSARDRSNQPQHF. Written as DNA, the CDR3 is TGTGCCAGCAGCTCGGCGCGGGACCGAAGCAATCAGCCCCAGCATTTT.

The gene calls are TRBV7-2 and TRBJ2-5, with 10 bases identical to TRBD2. Per the germline V gene, CDR1 is SGHTA and CDR2 is FQGNSA. This CDR3 has 14 residues. V was pared by 5 bases and J by 7 bases, with 7 bases of the junction left unmatched. CDR3 in amino acids: CASSQREGRLTQYF. For the CDR3, the DNA is TGTGCCAGCAGCCAGCGGGAGGGCCGGTTGACCCAGTACTTC.

The chain joins TRBV5-4 to TRBJ2-3, with 9 bases identical to TRBD1. CDR1 is SGHNT and CDR2 is YYREEE in the germline V gene (reference sequence). V lost 4 bases and J lost 2; bases outside the gene matches: 5. The CDR3 runs 15 residues. The CDR3 spells CASSEGQGATDTQYF. The CDR3 region has the DNA TGTGCCAGCAGCGAGGGACAGGGCGCCACAGATACGCAGTATTTT.

By frequency in the sample, this clone is medium-sized. The chain couples TRBV27 to TRBJ2-7, with D perhaps TRBD2 (5 bases). Germline-derived CDR1 and CDR2 are MNHEY and SMNVEV (reference sequence). V was cut by 5 bases and J by 6 bases, with 14 bases left in between. The CDR3 is made up of 13 amino acids. Written as DNA, the CDR3 is TGTGCCAGCAGTCCGACCAGCGCGGGCGAGCAGTACTTC. Its protein product is CASSPTSAGEQYF.

CDR3 amino acids: CASSLGSVTEAFF. The CDR3 DNA sequence: TGTGCCAGCAGCTTAGGATCGGTAACTGAAGCTTTCTTT. The genes are TRBV7-2 and TRBJ1-1; D gene uncertain. The germline CDR1 and CDR2 sequences are SGHTA and FQGNSA. V lost 1 base and J 5 bases, leaving 8 bases between the germline ends. This CDR3 is 13 amino acids long.

The V call is TRBV19, the J call TRBJ1-2; D is perhaps TRBD1 (6 bases). The CDR3 is made up of 13 amino acids. V was cut by 3 bases and J by 2 bases, with 7 bases left in between. Germline values: CDR1 LNHDA, CDR2 SQIVND (reference sequence). CDR3 region: CASSMGANYGYTF. The CDR3 nucleotides are TGTGCCAGTAGTATGGGGGCGAACTATGGCTACACCTTC.

This sequence joins TRBV7-8 and TRBJ2-3; no definite D call. Germline values: CDR1 SGHVS, CDR2 FQNEAQ. The V end lost 1 base, the J end lost 2 bases, and 1 base lay between the germline ends. This CDR3 comprises 12 residues. CDR3 in amino acids: CASSLDTDTQYF. CDR3 bases: TGTGCCAGCAGCTTAGACACAGATACGCAGTATTTT.

The chain links TRBV2 to TRBJ1-3; 8 nucleotides align to TRBD1. Germline CDR1 reads SNHLY; CDR2 reads FYNNEI. CDR3 length: 13 residues. Trimming at V came to 5 bases and at J to 6 bases, leaving 3 bases not matched to a gene. The CDR3 nucleotides are TGTGCCAGCAGTACGGACAGGGAAAACACCATATATTTT. Its translation: CASSTDRENTIYF.

J is TRBJ2-7 and V is TRBV27; D gene uncertain. There are 15 residues in the CDR3. Trimming removed 2 bases at V and 7 bases at J, with 18 bases between. The germline gives CDR1 MNHEY, CDR2 SMNVEV (reference sequence). In DNA form, the CDR3 reads TGTGCCAGCAGTTTAGTGAGTCTCCCTTCCAGAGAGCAGTACTTC. This translates into CASSLVSLPSREQYF.

J is TRBJ2-2 and V is TRBV4-3, with 13 nucleotides matching TRBD2. V was clipped by 5 bases and J by 7 bases; unmatched bases: 7. From germline, CDR1 is LGHNA and CDR2 YSLEER. The CDR3 runs to 16 residues. The CDR3 DNA sequence: TGCGCCAGCAGCTCTGGACTAGCGGGAGCTGACGGGGAGCTGTTTTTT. This sequence encodes CASSSGLAGADGELFF.

The rearrangement joins TRBV28 to TRBJ2-5; D remains ambiguous. The germline V and J ends were trimmed by 3 bases and 5 bases, with 4 bases remaining between them. From germline, CDR1 is MDHEN and CDR2 SYDVKM. The CDR3 is 11 residues long. CDR3 sequence: CASSFGETQYF. DNA for the CDR3: TGTGCCAGCAGTTTTGGGGAGACCCAGTACTTC.

The chain employs TRBV9 and TRBJ2-3, with 7 bases that match TRBD2. In germline, CDR1 is SGDLS, CDR2 YYNGEE. This CDR3 comprises 15 residues. The trim removed 0 bases at V and 2 bases at J, leaving 3 bases unmatched. CDR3 residues: CASSVDGRNTDTQYF. The CDR3 region has the DNA TGTGCCAGCAGCGTAGACGGGAGGAACACAGATACGCAGTATTTT.

The chain employs TRBV29-1 and TRBJ1-5, with D possibly TRBD1 on 5 matching bases. From germline, CDR1 is SQVTM and CDR2 ANQGSEA. V lost 5 bases, J lost 6 bases, and 11 bases lay in between. There are 12 residues in the CDR3. The DNA of the CDR3 is TGCAGCGTTTGCAACGGGGGTCAGCCCCAGCATTTT. As protein: CSVCNGGQPQHF.

This clone showed up just a few times. The gene calls are TRBV28 and TRBJ1-5; no reliable D call. This CDR3 has 14 residues. V lost 8 bases and J 3 bases, leaving 14 bases between the germline ends. Germline V CDR1 and CDR2: MDHEN, SYDVKM. The CDR3 DNA is TGTGCCAGCCGAGGACCCGGAGTCAATCAGCCCCAGCATTTT. Translated: CASRGPGVNQPQHF.

The genes are TRBV11-3 and TRBJ2-1; tentative D call: TRBD2 (6 bases). Germline V CDR1 and CDR2: SGHNT, YENEEA. Trimming cost V 1 base and J 4 bases, with 11 bases left between them. The CDR3 sequence is 15 residues long. This CDR3 is CASSLGRDWYNEQFF. The DNA for the CDR3 is TGTGCCAGCAGCTTAGGGAGGGACTGGTACAATGAGCAGTTCTTC.

This chain links TRBV6-5 with TRBJ1-4, with D uncertain. Between the trimmed V and J ends, which lost 2 bases and 3 bases, there was a span of 10 bases. This CDR3 comprises 15 residues. Germline values: CDR1 MNHEY, CDR2 SVGAGI. CDR3 bases: TGTGCCAGCAGTTACCTTCCCGGGGCTAATGAAAAACTGTTTTTT. This translates into CASSYLPGANEKLFF.

The chain is built from TRBV6-5 and TRBJ1-2; TRBD1 is a possible D gene (5 bases). The germline V and J ends were trimmed by 0 bases and 2 bases, with 13 bases remaining between them. This CDR3 has 16 residues. CDR1 is MNHEY, CDR2 SVGAGI, per germline. CDR3 sequence: CASSYSTGGSNYGYTF. CDR3 DNA: TGTGCCAGCAGTTACTCGACGGGGGGATCAAACTATGGCTACACCTTC.

The chain has TRBV11-2 and TRBJ2-7; possibly TRBD1 or TRBD2 for D (5 bases each). This CDR3 contains 13 residues. The germline gives CDR1 SGHAT, CDR2 FQNNGV. With 6 bases removed from V and 3 bases from J, the gap between germline ends came to 12 bases. The CDR3 nucleotides read TGTGCCAGCAGACCGGGGCGTTTCTACGAGCAGTACTTC. It yields the protein CASRPGRFYEQYF.

This rearrangement joins TRBV14 to TRBJ2-3; 14 bases line up with TRBD2. Unmatched junction bases numbered 6, after V lost 1 base and J lost 0 bases. Germline values: CDR1 SGHDN, CDR2 FVKESK. CDR3 size: 19 residues. CDR3 residues: CASSQGWGLAGASTDTQYF. CDR3 sequence (DNA): TGTGCCAGCAGCCAAGGCTGGGGACTAGCGGGAGCTAGCACAGATACGCAGTATTTT.

V is TRBV9 and J is TRBJ2-7; D is uncertain. Per germline, CDR1 SGDLS and CDR2 YYNGEE. The CDR3 has 16 residues. The ends were cut back, 0 bases at V and 0 bases at J, with 13 bases in the middle. In DNA form, the CDR3 reads TGTGCCAGCAGCGTAGGTCCCTCCCCGAGCTCCTACGAGCAGTACTTC. Translation: CASSVGPSPSSYEQYF. Full variable domain (missing parts from reference TRBV9 and TRBJ2-7): DSGVTQTPKHLITATGQRVTLRCSPRSGDLSVYWYQQSLDQGLQFLIQYYNGEERAKGNILERFSAQQFPDLHSELNLSSLELGDSALYFCASSVGPSPSSYEQYFGPGTRLTVT.

The chain links TRBV5-1 to TRBJ2-3, with D possibly matching TRBD1 (5 bases). Germline V gene lookup returns CDR1 SGHRS and CDR2 YFSETQ. V was clipped by 3 bases and J by 0 bases, with 8 bases between them. The CDR3 is 14 residues long. The CDR3 sequence is CASSWQGSTDTQYF. The DNA of the CDR3 is TGCGCCAGCAGCTGGCAGGGCAGCACAGATACGCAGTATTTT.

The chain links TRBV18 to TRBJ2-1; the match to TRBD2 covers 11 bases. Germline V lookup: CDR1 KGHSH, CDR2 LQKENI. Trimming removed 6 bases from V and 5 bases from J; junction bases left unmatched: 9. The CDR3 extends over 16 amino acids. The CDR3 reads CASSYASGRFNNEQFF. The CDR3 nucleotides are TGTGCCAGCTCTTACGCTAGCGGGAGGTTCAACAATGAGCAGTTCTTC.